This TCR beta chain was identified in a study of T-cell memory formation after mild COVID-19. Study context: TCR clusters largely stayed donor specific. Study-wide results and caveats: Chiefly within CM and EM were the contracting CD4+ clones; CD8+ ones were within EMRA.

UMIs and sample barcodes were carried by the TCR alpha and TCR beta cDNA libraries that 5'RACE produced using constant-segment primers. MiXCR, run by TCRdb on the 5' RACE reads, gives a single entry per CDR3 protein. The sample carries approximately 65,000 distinct CDR3 sequences, 16% recorded once. To note about this clonotype: The antigen remains undetermined.

V shed 0 bases, J shed 7 bases, and the junction held 5 bases outside the gene matches. Germline lookup yields CDR1 SGDLS and CDR2 YYNGEE. The CDR3 is 15 residues long. This clonotype originated in an adult woman who had mild COVID-19 (a few samples of this study predate the infection). Cell type and time point are not known. The chain couples TRBV9 to TRBJ2-1, with 9 bases identical to TRBD2. Material for sequencing was PBMCs or a T cell subset sorted from them (not recorded which). CDR3 bases: TGTGCCAGCAGCGTAGGCGGCGGGAGGGAGAATGAGCAGTTCTTC. Encoded protein: CASSVGGGRENEQFF.